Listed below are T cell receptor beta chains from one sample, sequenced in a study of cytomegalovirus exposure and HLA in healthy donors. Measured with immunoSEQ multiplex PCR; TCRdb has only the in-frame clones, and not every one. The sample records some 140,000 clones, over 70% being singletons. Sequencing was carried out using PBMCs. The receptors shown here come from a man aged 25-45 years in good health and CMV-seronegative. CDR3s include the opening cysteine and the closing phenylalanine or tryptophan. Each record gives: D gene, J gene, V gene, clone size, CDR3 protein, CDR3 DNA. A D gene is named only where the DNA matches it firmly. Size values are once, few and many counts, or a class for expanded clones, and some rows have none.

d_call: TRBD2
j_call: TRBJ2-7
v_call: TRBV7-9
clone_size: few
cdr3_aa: CASSTGLAVFYEQYF
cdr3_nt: TGTGCCAGCAGCACTGGACTAGCAGTGTTCTACGAGCAGTACTTC

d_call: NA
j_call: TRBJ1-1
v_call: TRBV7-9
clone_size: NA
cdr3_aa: CASSLSMNTEAFF
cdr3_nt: TGTGCCAGCAGCTTAAGCATGAACACTGAAGCTTTCTTT

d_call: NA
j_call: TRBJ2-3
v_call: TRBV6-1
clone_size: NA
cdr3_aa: CASSEMAGSTDTQYF
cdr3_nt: TGTGCCAGCAGTGAAATGGCGGGGAGCACAGATACGCAGTATTTT

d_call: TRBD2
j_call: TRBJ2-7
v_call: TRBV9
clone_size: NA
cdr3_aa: CASSAHPSGAYEQYF
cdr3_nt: TGTGCCAGCAGCGCCCACCCGAGCGGGGCCTACGAGCAGTACTTC

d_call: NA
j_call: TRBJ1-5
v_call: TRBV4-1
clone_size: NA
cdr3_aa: CASSQHTNTRNQPQHF
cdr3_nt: TGCGCCAGCAGCCAACATACTAACACCCGCAATCAGCCCCAGCATTTT

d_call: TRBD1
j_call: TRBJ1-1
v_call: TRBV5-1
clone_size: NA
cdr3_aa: CASSLPLGTGVSEAFF
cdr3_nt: TGCGCCAGCAGCTTGCCCCTTGGGACAGGGGTCTCAGAAGCTTTCTTT

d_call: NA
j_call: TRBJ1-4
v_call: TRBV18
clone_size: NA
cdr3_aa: CASSPLGSAGEKLFF
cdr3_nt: TGTGCCAGCTCACCACTCGGGAGTGCGGGTGAAAAACTGTTTTTT

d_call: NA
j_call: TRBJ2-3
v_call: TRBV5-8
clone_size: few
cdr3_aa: CASSLQQGRVTDTQYF
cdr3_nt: TGTGCCAGCAGCTTACAACAGGGACGGGTCACAGATACGCAGTATTTT

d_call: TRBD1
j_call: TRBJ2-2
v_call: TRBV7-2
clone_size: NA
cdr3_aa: CASSLGTGLAGELFF
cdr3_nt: TGTGCCAGCAGCTTAGGGACAGGGCTGGCGGGGGAGCTGTTTTTT

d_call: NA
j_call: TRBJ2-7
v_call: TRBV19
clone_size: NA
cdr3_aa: CASSPTTPYEQYF
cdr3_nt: TGTGCCAGTAGTCCCACTACTCCCTACGAGCAGTACTTC

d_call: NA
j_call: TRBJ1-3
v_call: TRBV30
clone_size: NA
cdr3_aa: CAWSVTRAGNTIYF
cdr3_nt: TGTGCCTGGAGTGTAACTCGTGCTGGAAACACCATATATTTT

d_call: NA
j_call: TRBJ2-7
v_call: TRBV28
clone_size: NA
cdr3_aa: CASSPRPGYYEQYF
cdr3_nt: TGTGCCAGCAGCCCCCGGCCAGGCTACTACGAGCAGTACTTC

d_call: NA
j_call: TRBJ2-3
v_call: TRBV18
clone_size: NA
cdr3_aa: CASSPQTTSTDTQYF
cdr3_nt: TGTGCCAGCTCACCACAAACAACGAGCACAGATACGCAGTATTTT

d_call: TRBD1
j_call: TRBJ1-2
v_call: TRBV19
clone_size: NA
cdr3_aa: CASIGTGKNYGYTF
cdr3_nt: TGTGCCAGTATCGGGACAGGAAAAAACTATGGCTACACCTTC

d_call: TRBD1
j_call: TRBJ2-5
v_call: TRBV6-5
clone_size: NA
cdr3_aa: CASSRYDREETQYF
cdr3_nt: TGTGCCAGCAGCCGTTACGACAGGGAAGAGACCCAGTACTTC

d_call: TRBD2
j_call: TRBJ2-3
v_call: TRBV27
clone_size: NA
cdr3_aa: CASSFGGTDTQYF
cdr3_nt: TGTGCCAGCAGTTTCGGGGGGACAGATACGCAGTATTTT

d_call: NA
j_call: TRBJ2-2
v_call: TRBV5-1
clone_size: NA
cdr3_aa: CASRLDSTGELFF
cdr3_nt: TGCGCCAGCAGACTGGACAGCACCGGGGAGCTGTTTTTT

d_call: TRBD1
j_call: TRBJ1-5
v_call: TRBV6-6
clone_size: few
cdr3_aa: CASRLDRDDNQPQHF
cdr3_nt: TGTGCCAGCAGGCTTGACAGGGATGACAATCAGCCCCAGCATTTT

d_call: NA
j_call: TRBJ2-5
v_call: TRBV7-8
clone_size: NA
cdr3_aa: CASSLRGQETQYF
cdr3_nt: TGTGCCAGCAGCTTAAGGGGACAAGAGACCCAGTACTTC

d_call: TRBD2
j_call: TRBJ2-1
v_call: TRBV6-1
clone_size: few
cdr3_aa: CASSELAGSYNEQFF
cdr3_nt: TGTGCCAGCAGTGAACTAGCGGGCTCCTACAATGAGCAGTTCTTC

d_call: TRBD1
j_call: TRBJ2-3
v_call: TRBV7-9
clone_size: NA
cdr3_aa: CASSTRQGLSGDTQYF
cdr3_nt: TGTGCCAGCAGCACCCGACAGGGTTTGAGTGGAGATACGCAGTATTTT

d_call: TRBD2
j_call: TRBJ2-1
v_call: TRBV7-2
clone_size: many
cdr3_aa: CASSPHTSGGNEQFF
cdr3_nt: TGTGCCAGCAGCCCCCACACTAGCGGGGGCAATGAGCAGTTCTTC

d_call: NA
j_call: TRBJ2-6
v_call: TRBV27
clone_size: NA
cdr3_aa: CASRQGEKSGANVLTF
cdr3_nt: TGTGCCAGCAGGCAGGGCGAGAAATCTGGGGCCAACGTCCTGACTTTC

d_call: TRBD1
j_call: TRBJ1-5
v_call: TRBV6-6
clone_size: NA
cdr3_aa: CASSTLTGSHQPQHF
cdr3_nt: TGTGCCAGCAGTACCTTGACAGGGTCACATCAGCCCCAGCATTTT

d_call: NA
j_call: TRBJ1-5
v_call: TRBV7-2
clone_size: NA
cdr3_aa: CASSSQGIRQPQHF
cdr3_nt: TGTGCCAGCAGCTCCCAGGGAATCCGTCAGCCCCAGCATTTT

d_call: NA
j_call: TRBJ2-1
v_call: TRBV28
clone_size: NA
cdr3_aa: CASSDFPRGSYNEQFF
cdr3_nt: TGTGCCAGCTCCGACTTTCCGCGGGGATCATACAATGAGCAGTTCTTC

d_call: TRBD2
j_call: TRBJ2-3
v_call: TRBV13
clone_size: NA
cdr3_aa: CASSPGGIRGGDTQYF
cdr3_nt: TGTGCCAGCAGCCCCGGGGGGATAAGGGGCGGGGATACGCAGTATTTT

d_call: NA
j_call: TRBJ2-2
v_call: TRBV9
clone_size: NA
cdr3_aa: CASSAGSGELFF
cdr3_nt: TGTGCCAGCAGCGCAGGGTCCGGGGAGCTGTTTTTT

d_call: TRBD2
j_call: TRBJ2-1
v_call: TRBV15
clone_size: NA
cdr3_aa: CATTFLAGGYNEQFF
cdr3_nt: TGTGCCACCACCTTCCTAGCGGGCGGTTACAATGAGCAGTTCTTC

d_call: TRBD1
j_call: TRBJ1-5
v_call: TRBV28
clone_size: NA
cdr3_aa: CASSLDPGQGSYSNQPQHF
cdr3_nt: TGTGCCAGCAGTCTAGATCCGGGACAGGGGAGCTATAGCAATCAGCCCCAGCATTTT

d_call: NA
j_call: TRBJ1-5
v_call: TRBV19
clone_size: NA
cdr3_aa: CASKISSAGDNQPQHF
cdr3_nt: TGTGCCAGTAAAATATCCTCGGCAGGGGACAATCAGCCCCAGCATTTT

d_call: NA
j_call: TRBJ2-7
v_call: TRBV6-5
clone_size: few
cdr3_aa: CASTSRESFNEQYF
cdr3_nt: TGTGCCAGCACTTCTAGAGAAAGCTTCAACGAGCAGTACTTC

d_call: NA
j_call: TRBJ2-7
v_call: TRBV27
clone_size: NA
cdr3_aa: CASSAGTVYEQYF
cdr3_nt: TGTGCCAGCAGTGCCGGGACTGTCTACGAGCAGTACTTC

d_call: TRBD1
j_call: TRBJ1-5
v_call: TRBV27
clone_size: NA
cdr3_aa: CASRPAGTGGLQPQHF
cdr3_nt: TGTGCCAGCAGACCAGCCGGGACAGGGGGCCTTCAGCCCCAGCATTTT

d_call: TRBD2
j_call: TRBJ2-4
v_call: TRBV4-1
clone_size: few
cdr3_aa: CASSQGLAGALAKNIQYF
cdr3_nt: TGCGCCAGCAGCCAAGGACTAGCGGGAGCGCTAGCCAAAAACATTCAGTACTTC

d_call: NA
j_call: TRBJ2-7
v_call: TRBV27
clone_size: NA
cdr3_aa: CASSLPPGDEQYF
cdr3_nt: TGTGCCAGCAGTTTACCGCCCGGGGACGAGCAGTACTTC

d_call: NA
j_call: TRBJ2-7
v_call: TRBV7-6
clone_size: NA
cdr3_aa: CASSNNRDSLTYEQYF
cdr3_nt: TGTGCCAGCAGCAACAACCGGGACTCCCTAACCTACGAGCAGTACTTC

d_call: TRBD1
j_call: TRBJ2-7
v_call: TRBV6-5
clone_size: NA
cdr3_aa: CASSYSGTGGYEQYF
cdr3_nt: TGTGCCAGCAGTTACTCAGGAACAGGGGGCTACGAGCAGTACTTC

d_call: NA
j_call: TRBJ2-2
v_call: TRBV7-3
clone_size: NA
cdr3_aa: CASSRGDPGELFF
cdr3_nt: TGTGCCAGCAGCCGAGGTGACCCCGGGGAGCTGTTTTTT

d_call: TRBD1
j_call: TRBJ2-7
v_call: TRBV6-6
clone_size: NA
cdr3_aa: CASTPPRGPPYEQYF
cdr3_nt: TGTGCCAGCACTCCCCCAAGGGGGCCCCCCTACGAGCAGTACTTC

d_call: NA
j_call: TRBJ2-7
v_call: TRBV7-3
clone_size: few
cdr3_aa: CASSPHRGSISEQYF
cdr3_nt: TGTGCCAGCAGTCCCCACCGGGGGTCCATCAGCGAGCAGTACTTC

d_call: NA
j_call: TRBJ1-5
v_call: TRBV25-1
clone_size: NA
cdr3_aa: CASSEGTYSNQPQHF
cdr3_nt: TGTGCCAGCAGTGAAGGGACATATAGCAATCAGCCCCAGCATTTT

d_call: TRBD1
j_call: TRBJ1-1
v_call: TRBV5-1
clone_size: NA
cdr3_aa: CASSLALTGVGTEAFF
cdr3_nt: TGCGCCAGCAGCTTGGCCTTGACAGGGGTTGGCACTGAAGCTTTCTTT

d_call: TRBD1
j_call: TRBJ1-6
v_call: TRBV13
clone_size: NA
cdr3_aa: CASSLGGAGGNSPLHF
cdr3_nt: TGTGCCAGCAGCTTAGGTGGTGCAGGGGGAAATTCACCCCTCCACTTT

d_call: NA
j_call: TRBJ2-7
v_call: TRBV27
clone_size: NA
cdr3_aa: CASGLAGGPLNEQYF
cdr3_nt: TGTGCCAGCGGACTGGCAGGCGGCCCCCTCAACGAGCAGTACTTC

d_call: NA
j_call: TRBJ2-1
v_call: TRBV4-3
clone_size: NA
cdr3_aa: CASSQVYTGAYNEQFF
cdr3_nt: TGCGCCAGCAGCCAAGTTTATACAGGAGCCTACAATGAGCAGTTCTTC

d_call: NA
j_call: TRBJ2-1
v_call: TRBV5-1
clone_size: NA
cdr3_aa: CASSFGTADYNEQFF
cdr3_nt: TGCGCCAGCAGCTTTGGAACAGCAGATTACAATGAGCAGTTCTTC